The 19 T cell receptor beta chains below all came from one sample that was sequenced in a study of blood T cell repertoires in COVID-19 (dated by TCRdb to the early 2020s). Library generation was performed with the immunoSEQ multiplex PCR assay. TCRdb obtained this table from immuneACCESS and retained in-frame rearrangements with V and J assigned. These tables miss some clones; where compared with another copy, unresolved V genes account for less than half of the shortfall, and the remainder is unexplained. Here the sample has 150,000 to 200,000 clones; over 75% occur a single time. The ten largest account for approximately 10% of the sample. Sequenced material: peripheral blood. These receptors originate from a man between 60 and 75 years old with active or convalescent COVID-19.

In regard to this clone: The same CDR3 arises from other DNA sequences in this sample as well. The gene calls are TRBV2 and TRBJ2-1; 11 nucleotides agree with TRBD2. This CDR3 spans 13 amino acids. Germline V gene data show CDR1 as SNHLY and CDR2 as FYNNEI. Trimming at V came to 6 bases and at J to 6 bases, leaving 1 base not matched to a gene. The CDR3 DNA is TGTGCCAGCAGCGGACTAGCGGGCAATGAGCAGTTCTTC. Translating it yields CASSGLAGNEQFF.

CDR3 sequence: CASSLGQGAVIETQYF. The CDR3 region has the DNA TGCGCCAGCAGCCTAGGACAGGGGGCGGTCATAGAGACCCAGTACTTC. The gene calls are TRBV5-1 and TRBJ2-5; TRBD1 matches at 11 bases. CDR1 SGHRS and CDR2 YFSETQ come from the germline V gene. The V and J ends lost 4 bases and 4 bases, in that order; junction bases with no gene match: 9. The CDR3 length is 16 residues.

The V and J genes are TRBV28 and TRBJ2-7, with D possibly being TRBD2 (5 bases). The germline V gene encodes CDR1 MDHEN and CDR2 SYDVKM. V was shortened by 8 bases and J by 0 bases, with 14 bases between the two germline ends. CDR3 length equals 14 residues. DNA of the CDR3: TGTGCCAGCGATGACCCGCGGGCCTCCTACGAGCAGTACTTC. Its translation: CASDDPRASYEQYF.

The chain couples TRBV5-4 to TRBJ1-4; 10 bases fit TRBD1. Losses at the gene ends were 3 bases for V and 8 bases for J; bases not matched to a gene: 1. This CDR3 has 13 residues. CDR1 and CDR2 (germline): SGHNT, YYREEE (reference sequence). The CDR3 DNA sequence: TGTGCCAGCAGCTGGGGACAGGGGGAAAAACTGTTTTTT. Amino acids: CASSWGQGEKLFF.

The chain employs TRBV19 and TRBJ1-1; 8 bases match TRBD1. Germline CDR1 and CDR2: LNHDA and SQIVND (reference sequence). Trimming removed 0 bases from V and 0 bases from J; junction bases left unmatched: 15. The CDR3 spans 20 residues. The CDR3 spells CASSIDPYRTGKDMNTEAFF. CDR3 bases: TGTGCCAGTAGTATAGACCCTTATCGGACAGGGAAAGACATGAACACTGAAGCTTTCTTT.

This chain links TRBV2 with TRBJ2-1; maybe TRBD2 (6 bases). V was shortened by 10 bases and J by 6 bases, with 13 bases between the two germline ends. The germline V gene encodes CDR1 SNHLY and CDR2 FYNNEI. There are 12 residues in the CDR3. CDR3 DNA: TGTGCCATCGCGACTAGGGCCAATGAGCAGTTCTTC. The encoded protein is CAIATRANEQFF.

The rearrangement links TRBV2 to TRBJ2-2; 7 bases line up with TRBD1. The CDR3 is made up of 16 amino acids. Germline V gene data show CDR1 as SNHLY and CDR2 as FYNNEI. V lost 4 bases and J lost 3; bases outside the gene matches: 8. DNA for the CDR3: TGTGCCAGCAGTGCCGTAAGACAGGGCTACACCGGGGAGCTGTTTTTT. The encoded protein is CASSAVRQGYTGELFF. Full variable domain (rest looked up from reference TRBV2 and TRBJ2-2): EPEVTQTPSHQVTQMGQEVILRCVPISNHLYFYWYRQILGQKVEFLVSFYNNEISEKSEIFDDQFSVERPDGSNFTLKIRSTKLEDSAMYFCASSAVRQGYTGELFFGEGSRLTVL.

This chain uses TRBV21-1 with TRBJ2-1; the table's D gene call, TRBD1, was not cross checked with the DNA. TRBV21-1 is a pseudogene locus. The CDR3 sequence is 16 residues long. The CDR3 DNA is TGTGCCAGCAGCAAACCCGCCGGGACAGCGAGCGTGGGGCAGTTCTTC. Its protein is CASSKPAGTASVGQFF.

J is TRBJ1-3 and V is TRBV24-1; TRBD1 is a possible D gene (5 bases). Germline V CDR1 and CDR2: KGHDR, SFDVKD. V was shortened by 4 bases and J by 2 bases, with 8 bases between the two germline ends. The CDR3 runs to 14 residues. The CDR3 nucleotides read TGTGCCACCAGTGACTCGACAGCTGGAAACACCATATATTTT. Residues: CATSDSTAGNTIYF.

This rearrangement joins TRBV5-1 to TRBJ1-2, with D maybe TRBD1 (5 bases). Germline values: CDR1 SGHRS, CDR2 YFSETQ. V lost 6 bases and J 4 bases, leaving 16 bases between the germline ends. This CDR3 contains 14 residues. CDR3 bases: TGCGCCAGCAAAACAACAGGCGATCTCTATGGCTACACCTTC. Its protein is CASKTTGDLYGYTF.

This clone was seen only once. The rearrangement links TRBV6-5 to TRBJ1-5, with unresolved D. Germline lookup yields CDR1 MNHEY and CDR2 SVGAGI. Trimming pared 11 bases from V and 0 bases from J, leaving 8 bases between. This CDR3 comprises 12 residues. DNA of the CDR3: TGTGCCGCGGGCTATAGCAATCAGCCCCAGCATTTT. It translates to CAAGYSNQPQHF.

This clone has only a few counts. The genes are TRBV12-3 or TRBV12-4 and TRBJ2-2; D not certain. CDR3 length: 13 residues. Trimming cost V 6 bases and J 3 bases, with 8 bases left between them. The CDR3 protein is CASSLQDTGELFF. DNA for the CDR3: TGTGCCAGCAGCCTGCAGGACACCGGGGAGCTGTTTTTT.

This clone was detected only once. Germline and junction disagree at one end, which may indicate a read error. This same CDR3 is encoded by further DNA sequences in the sample. The genes are TRBV5-5 and TRBJ2-7; 7 positions match TRBD1. CDR3 length equals 16 residues. CDR1 and CDR2 (germline): SGHKS, YYEKEE (reference sequence). For the CDR3, the DNA is TGTGCCAGCAGCTTGGGCCCGGACAGGAGCTCCTACGAGCAGTACTTT. It yields the protein CASSLGPDRSSYEQYF. Using reference TRBV5-5 and TRBJ2-7 for the parts outside the CDR3, the full variable domain is DAGVTQSPTHLIKTRGQQVTLRCSPISGHKSVSWYQQVLGQGPQFIFQYYEKEERGRGNFPDRFSARQFPNYSSELNVNALLLGDSALYLCASSLGPDRSSYEQYFGPGTRLTVT.

The chain uses TRBV6-2 or TRBV6-3 and TRBJ1-5; TRBD1 matches at 8 bases. The CDR3 sequence is 17 residues long. After removal of 4 bases from V and 3 bases from J, the junction contained 11 bases not matched to a gene. CDR1 MNHEY and CDR2 SVGEGT come from the germline V gene. CDR3 DNA: TGTGCCAGCAGTTGGGAAACAGGGGGAGTGGACAATCAGCCCCAGCATTTT. This codes for CASSWETGGVDNQPQHF.

V is TRBV6-5 and J is TRBJ1-6; D is uncertain. V was shortened by 3 bases and J by 16 bases, with 10 bases between the two germline ends. This CDR3 contains 11 residues. Per germline, CDR1 MNHEY and CDR2 SVGAGI. DNA of the CDR3: TGTGCCAGCAGTTATGGGCCTGAGCTCCACTTT. As protein: CASSYGPELHF.

V usage is TRBV7-2 and J usage is TRBJ2-2; tentative D call: TRBD2 (5 bases). The CDR3 extends over 16 amino acids. The V and J ends lost 1 base and 1 base respectively, with 10 bases between them. The germline gives CDR1 SGHTA, CDR2 FQGNSA. The CDR3 loop is CASSLGGSRNTGELFF. CDR3 DNA sequence: TGTGCCAGCAGCTTAGGTGGGAGTAGGAACACCGGGGAGCTGTTTTTT.

A single count supports this clone. This chain connects TRBV4-2 to TRBJ2-2; D possibly corresponds to TRBD2 (5 bases). Trimming left V 3 bases short and J 2 bases short, with 22 bases between. The CDR3 has 19 amino acids. CDR1 is LGHNA and CDR2 is YNFKEQ in the germline V gene. CDR3 DNA sequence: TGTGCCAGCAGCCAGAAGCGGAGGACCACCGGATTTAACACCGGGGAGCTGTTTTTT. Translating gives CASSQKRRTTGFNTGELFF.

The chain links TRBV27 to TRBJ2-1; the D is unclear. Trimming shortened V by 5 bases and J by 7 bases, and 12 bases separated the two germline ends. The germline gives CDR1 MNHEY, CDR2 SMNVEV (reference sequence). The CDR3 totals 13 residues. CDR3 nucleotide sequence: TGTGCCAGCAGTCTTTCCCATCGGAATGAGCAGTTCTTC. Protein sequence: CASSLSHRNEQFF.

The chain has TRBV3-1 (or the pseudogene TRBV3-2) and TRBJ1-5, with D tentatively TRBD1 (6 bases). CDR1 and CDR2 from the germline V gene are LGHDT and YNNKEL (reference sequence). Trimming cost V 1 base and J 7 bases, with 20 bases left between them. This CDR3 is 17 amino acids long. The DNA of the CDR3 is TGTGCCAGCAGCCAAGGAGCTGGTAACAGGGTCGGGCAGCCCCAGCATTTT. This sequence encodes CASSQGAGNRVGQPQHF.